This T cell receptor (beta chain) was profiled in a study of monozygotic twins with inflammatory bowel disease. The study's findings and limits: Using the inverse Simpson index, IBD patients had lower TCRbeta diversity than healthy co-twins.

TCRdb reanalyzed the 5' RACE reads, giving one entry per CDR3 protein sequence and no DNA. The table for this sample gives more than 300,000 distinct CDR3 sequences. CDR3 size: 17 residues. The V gene's germline CDR1 is DFQATT and CDR2 SNEGSKA (reference sequence). As for this clonotype: Its specificity is unknown.

The TCR sequence derives from a human donor with ulcerative colitis or Crohn's disease, or a healthy co-twin of an affected twin (not recorded which). The chain is built from TRBV20-1 and TRBJ2-1; TCRdb proposes TRBD1, but this gene call is untestable without DNA. The sample taken for sequencing was blood. The CDR3 spells CSAITTGGMLTYNEQFF.